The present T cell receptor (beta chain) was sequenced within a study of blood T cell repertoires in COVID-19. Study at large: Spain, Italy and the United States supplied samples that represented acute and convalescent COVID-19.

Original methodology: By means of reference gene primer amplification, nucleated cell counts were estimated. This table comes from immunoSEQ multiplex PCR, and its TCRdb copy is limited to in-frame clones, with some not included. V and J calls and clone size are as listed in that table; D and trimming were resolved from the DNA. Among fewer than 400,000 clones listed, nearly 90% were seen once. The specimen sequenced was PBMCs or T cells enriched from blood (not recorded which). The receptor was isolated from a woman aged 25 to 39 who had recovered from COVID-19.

The CDR3: CASSYKDSDPDYGYTF. The CDR3 nucleotides are TGTGCCAGCAGTTATAAGGACTCGGACCCTGATTATGGCTACACCTTC. The chain is built from TRBV6-5 and TRBJ1-2, with no clear D. V was trimmed by 3 bases and J by 5 bases, leaving 19 bases between them. Germline V CDR1 and CDR2: MNHEY, SVGAGI. The CDR3 covers 16 residues.